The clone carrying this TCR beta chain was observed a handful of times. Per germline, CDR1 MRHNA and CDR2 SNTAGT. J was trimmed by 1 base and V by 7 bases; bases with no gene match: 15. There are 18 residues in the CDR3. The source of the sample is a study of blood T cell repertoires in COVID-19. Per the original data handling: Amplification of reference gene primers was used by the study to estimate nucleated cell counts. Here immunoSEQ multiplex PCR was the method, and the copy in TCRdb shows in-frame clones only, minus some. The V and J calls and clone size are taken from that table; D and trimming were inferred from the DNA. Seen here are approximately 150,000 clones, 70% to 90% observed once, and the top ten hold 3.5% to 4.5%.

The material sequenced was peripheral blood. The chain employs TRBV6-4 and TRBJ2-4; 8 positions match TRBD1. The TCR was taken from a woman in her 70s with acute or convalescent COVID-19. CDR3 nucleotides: TGTGCCAGCACCGGCGTGGGACAGGAATCAGTGGCCAAAAACATTCAGTACTTC. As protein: CASTGVGQESVAKNIQYF.